This T cell receptor beta chain was captured by sequencing in a study of shared clonotypes between healthy human individuals. As for the study in general: Each donor's CD8 memory used one plate, CD8 naive two, each CD4 subset three. Study observations and caveats: Rarefaction curves obtained for sorted subsets showed sequencing incomplete despite large depth. Across a handful of donors, naive CD4 shared 4.5% to 6%, naive CD8 approximately 3.5%, memory CD4 roughly 2.4%, memory CD8 more than 0.35%.

Terminally differentiated effector memory CD45RA+ cells were left out of the naive CD8 fraction, which was CD45RO-negative and positively selected for CCR7. Every contributor of samples was a Caucasian grown-up residing in Nashville, Tennessee. The germline V gene has CDR1 SGDLS and CDR2 YYNGEE. This CDR3 comprises 16 residues. V lost 3 bases, J lost 6 bases, and 9 bases stayed unmatched. A word on this clone: Its antigen is unidentified.

The data were produced by immunoSEQ multiplex PCR, yet TCRdb's version contains in-frame clones alone and is incomplete. The sample records roughly 2.1 million clones, just over 90% being singletons. The sequenced sample consisted of naive CD8+ T cells from PBMCs. This rearrangement joins TRBV9 to TRBJ2-2, with 9 bases fitting TRBD2. The source is a man between 18 and 35 years old in good health. Some clones in this sample may be carry-over from other donors' samples. The CDR3 reads CASSGHLAGSSGELFF. As DNA, the CDR3 is TGTGCCAGCAGCGGTCATCTAGCGGGATCCTCCGGGGAGCTGTTTTTT.